A selection of T cell receptor beta chains follows, all from one sample in a study of T cell repertoires in cytomegalovirus infection. No antigen has been identified for these receptors. TCRdb reprocessed the reads with MiXCR, giving one entry per CDR3 protein. Of 75,000 to 100,000 distinct CDR3 sequences listed, about 29% are singletons. The material sequenced was CD8+ T cells from cultured PBMCs, taken from culture after CMV antigen stimulation. These receptors came from a human donor in good health (CMV status not recorded). Some clones in this sample may be carry-over from other donors' samples. CDR3s include the opening cysteine and the closing phenylalanine or tryptophan. Each record gives: V gene, J gene, CDR3 length, D gene, clone size, CDR3 protein, CDR3 DNA. The D gene is left open where the match is weak. Clone sizes are given selectively: once, few, many, or a class where the clone is expanded.

TRBV18,TRBJ1-2,17,NA,few,CASSPTTSNLANYGYTF,TGTGCCAGCTCACCAACGACTTCAAACCTAGCAAACTATGGCTACACCTTC
TRBV27,TRBJ2-5,14,NA,NA,CPSSSSHLGETQYF,TGTCCCAGCAGTTCGTCTCACCTCGGAGAGACCCAGTACTTC
TRBV7-2,TRBJ2-1,20,TRBD2,NA,CASSSAEALAGHHINNEQFF,TGTGCCAGCAGCTCGGCCGAGGCGCTAGCGGGCCACCATATTAACAATGAGCAGTTCTTC
TRBV28,TRBJ2-2,16,TRBD2,many,CASRPLAGQNTGELFF,TGTGCCAGCCGTCCCCTAGCGGGCCAGAACACCGGGGAGCTGTTTTTT
TRBV7-6,TRBJ2-3,16,TRBD2,NA,CASSLSYGLASDTQYF,TGTGCCAGCAGCTTAAGCTACGGACTAGCGTCAGATACGCAGTATTTT
TRBV4-1,TRBJ2-1,13,NA,NA,CASSQDIYNEQFF,TGCGCCAGCAGCCAGGACATCTACAATGAGCAGTTCTTC
TRBV6-6,TRBJ1-6,15,NA,NA,CASCYTPPGNSPLHF,TGTGCCAGCTGCTACACCCCCCCGGGCAATTCACCCCTCCACTTT
TRBV2,TRBJ1-2,15,TRBD1,NA,CASSEFAGGYYGYTF,TGTGCCAGCAGTGAATTTGCAGGGGGCTACTATGGCTACACCTTC
TRBV7-6,TRBJ2-1,10,NA,NA,CASSPIEQFF,TGTGCCAGCAGCCCGATAGAGCAGTTCTTC
TRBV12-3/TRBV12-4,TRBJ2-7,16,NA,NA,CASSPPGAPLSYEQYF,TGTGCCAGCAGCCCCCCCGGGGCCCCACTCTCCTACGAGCAGTACTTC
TRBV5-1,TRBJ2-7,14,NA,NA,CASGEGVQGYEQYF,TGCGCCAGCGGGGAGGGGGTCCAAGGCTACGAGCAGTACTTC
TRBV2,TRBJ2-1,14,TRBD2,many,CASSDRLAGTEQFF,TGTGCCAGCAGCGACCGACTAGCGGGGACTGAGCAGTTCTTC